This passage covers 6 T cell receptor beta chains from one sample sequenced in a study of identical twins. One entry per CDR3 protein, called by TCRdb with MiXCR from the 5' RACE reads. The sample has about 690,000 distinct CDR3 sequences, 6.1% seen once. The source material was naive T cells sorted from blood. Receptors were obtained from a man younger than 30 in good health.

This clonotype was seen more than once but under ten times. V is TRBV12-3 or TRBV12-4 and J is TRBJ1-2; D is uncertain. Trimming shortened V by 3 bases and J by 8 bases, and 13 bases separated the two germline ends. CDR3 length: 13 amino acids. The CDR3 sequence is CASSFGKAEGYTF. CDR3 DNA: TGTGCCAGCAGTTTTGGGAAGGCAGAGGGCTACACCTTC.

The chain employs TRBV7-8 and TRBJ2-1; no clear D. Trimming removed 3 bases from V and 7 bases from J, with 10 bases in between. The CDR3 totals 13 residues. Germline V gene lookup returns CDR1 SGHVS and CDR2 FQNEAQ. CDR3 DNA sequence: TGTGCCAGCAGCTTTACGGAAAGGAATGAGCAGTTCTTC. It is translated as CASSFTERNEQFF.

This clonotype was recorded many times. The V call is TRBV2, the J call TRBJ1-1; D possibly corresponds to TRBD1 (5 bases). The CDR3 has 13 residues. Trimming removed 6 bases at V and 3 bases at J, with 11 bases between. Germline CDR1 is SNHLY and CDR2 is FYNNEI. The CDR3 protein is CASRGTRDTEAFF. The CDR3 DNA follows: TGTGCCAGCAGGGGGACCCGAGACACTGAAGCTTTCTTT.

This clonotype was seen ten or more times. This chain connects TRBV12-3 or TRBV12-4 to TRBJ2-4, with a tentative D call TRBD1 (6 bases). V lost 6 bases, J lost 3 bases, and 18 bases lay in between. The CDR3 has 16 residues. The DNA for the CDR3 is TGTGCCAGCAGATCAGACAGGAAAGGATTCAAAAACATTCAGTACTTC. It yields the protein CASRSDRKGFKNIQYF.

The chain joins TRBV4-3 to TRBJ2-1; the D is unclear. Germline CDR1 LGHNA, CDR2 YSLEER. The CDR3 runs 15 residues. V lost 2 bases and J 5 bases, leaving 13 bases between the germline ends. CDR3 sequence: CASSQRTSLDNEQFF. CDR3 sequence (DNA): TGCGCCAGCAGCCAACGCACCTCCTTGGACAATGAGCAGTTCTTC.

This clonotype was counted ten times or more. This chain uses TRBV5-1 with TRBJ2-3, with a weak D call TRBD2 (6 bases). This CDR3 contains 14 residues. V was shortened by 4 bases and J by 3 bases, with 12 bases between the two germline ends. Germline V lookup: CDR1 SGHRS, CDR2 YFSETQ. CDR3 DNA: TGCGCCAGCAGCGCGGGATCCCTGACAGATACGCAGTATTTT. This gives the protein CASSAGSLTDTQYF.